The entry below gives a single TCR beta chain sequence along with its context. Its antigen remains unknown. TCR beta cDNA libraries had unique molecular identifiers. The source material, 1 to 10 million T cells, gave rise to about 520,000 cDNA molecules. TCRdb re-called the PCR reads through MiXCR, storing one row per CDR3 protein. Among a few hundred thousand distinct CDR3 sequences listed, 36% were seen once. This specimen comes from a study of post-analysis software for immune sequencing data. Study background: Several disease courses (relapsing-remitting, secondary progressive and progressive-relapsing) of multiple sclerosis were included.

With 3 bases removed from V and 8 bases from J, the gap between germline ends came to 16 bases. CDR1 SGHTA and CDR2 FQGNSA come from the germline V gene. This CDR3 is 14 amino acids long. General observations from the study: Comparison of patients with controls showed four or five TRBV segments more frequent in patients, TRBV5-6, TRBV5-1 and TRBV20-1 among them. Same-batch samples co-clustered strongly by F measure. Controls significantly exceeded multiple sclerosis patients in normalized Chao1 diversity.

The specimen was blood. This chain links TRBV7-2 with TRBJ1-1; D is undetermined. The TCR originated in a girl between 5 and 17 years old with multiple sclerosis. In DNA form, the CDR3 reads TGTGCCAGCAGCTTGACCCCCAGCTCCGCCGAAGCTTTCTTT. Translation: CASSLTPSSAEAFF.